The 7 T cell receptor beta chains given below trace back to one sample, sequenced in a study of beta chain features in type 1 diabetes. Sequencing targeted expressed TCRB transcripts, as all isolated RNA had been reverse transcribed. The method was immunoSEQ multiplex PCR; TCRdb's version includes in-frame clones alone and lacks a portion of them. The table lists about 45,000 clones, around 52% of them singletons. The sample was Tregs from blood. These receptors were collected from a woman aged 18-29 years in good health.

This clone was found a few times. The rearrangement uses TRBV28 and TRBJ1-5; 7 positions match TRBD1. V shed 2 bases and J 2 bases; nucleotides not matched to a gene: 9. Germline V CDR1 and CDR2: MDHEN, SYDVKM. The CDR3 totals 17 residues. In DNA, the CDR3 is TGTGCCAGCAGTTTAAAAGCGGCAGGGGGACGCAATCAGCCCCAGCATTTT. It yields the protein CASSLKAAGGRNQPQHF.

J is TRBJ2-5 and V is TRBV5-6; D possibly corresponds to TRBD1 (7 bases). The CDR3 loop spans 15 amino acids. V was clipped by 1 base and J by 5 bases, with 15 bases between them. CDR1 SGHDT and CDR2 YYEEEE come from the germline V gene. CDR3 residues: CASSLRQGGRETQYF. CDR3 nucleotide sequence: TGTGCCAGCAGCTTGAGACAGGGAGGCAGGGAGACCCAGTACTTC.

The chain uses TRBV29-1 and TRBJ1-1; no clear D. V was cut by 7 bases and J by 6 bases, with 18 bases left in between. The length of the CDR3 is 13 residues. Germline V gene sequence: CDR1 SQVTM, CDR2 ANQGSEA. The CDR3 reads CSALVRVGSEAFF. CDR3 nucleotides: TGCAGCGCCCTAGTGAGGGTAGGGTCTGAAGCTTTCTTT.

The chain couples TRBV19 to TRBJ1-5, with no clear D. Trimming cost V 8 bases and J 1 base, with 12 bases left between them. The CDR3 loop spans 14 amino acids. CDR1 LNHDA and CDR2 SQIVND come from the germline V gene (reference sequence). The CDR3 DNA is TGTGCCAGTGGGGAGTATGGGAGCAATCAGCCCCAGCATTTT. Its translation is CASGEYGSNQPQHF.

The chain joins TRBV14 to TRBJ2-3; 8 positions agree with TRBD1. Germline V CDR1 and CDR2: SGHDN, FVKESK. The CDR3 loop spans 12 amino acids. V was pared by 5 bases and J by 10 bases, with 5 bases of the junction left unmatched. This CDR3 is CASSFGQGSQYF. The CDR3 nucleotides read TGTGCCAGCAGCTTCGGACAGGGCTCGCAGTATTTT.

This clone appeared a few times. J is TRBJ2-3 and V is TRBV28, with D maybe TRBD2 (7 bases). The CDR3 extends over 15 amino acids. Looked up from germline, CDR1 is MDHEN and CDR2 is SYDVKM. V lost 8 bases to trimming and J lost 4 bases, with 19 bases between them. For the CDR3, the DNA is TGTGCCAGCGCCGGCTGGGGGGCGGGGGCAGATACGCAGTATTTT. Translating gives CASAGWGAGADTQYF.

A note on this clone: Other DNA sequences in this sample translate to the same CDR3. The chain employs TRBV7-9 and TRBJ2-5; 7 positions match TRBD2. The germline V gene encodes CDR1 SEHNR and CDR2 FQNEAQ (reference sequence). V gave up 0 bases and J gave up 2 bases; unmatched junction bases: 6. The CDR3 totals 16 residues. For the CDR3, the DNA is TGTGCCAGCAGCTTAGCGCTCGCGGGGGTACAAGAGACCCAGTACTTC. Encoded protein: CASSLALAGVQETQYF. Variable domain in full (rest from reference TRBV7-9 and TRBJ2-5): DTGVSQNPRHKITKRGQNVTFRCDPISEHNRLYWYRQTLGQGPEFLTYFQNEAQLEKSRLLSDRFSAERPKGSFSTLEIQRTEQGDSAMYLCASSLALAGVQETQYFGPGTRLLVL.